The 4 T cell receptor beta chains reported below all come from one sample, sequenced in a study of T-cell reconstitution after alpha-beta-depleted transplantation in children. TCRbeta library construction was performed incorporating unique molecular identifiers. TCRdb ran MiXCR on the PCR reads and lists one entry per CDR3 protein. In the table there are approximately 520,000 distinct CDR3 sequences, roughly 10% of which are singletons. Sequenced material: PBMCs, mostly from graft donor cells, taken 180 days after TCRalphabeta/CD19-depleted stem cell transplant. These receptors came from a female patient aged 2-15 years who had a stem cell transplant for aplastic anemia, so the T cells may come from the graft donor.

This clonotype was detected only a few times. The chain links TRBV7-8 to TRBJ2-3, with a possible D match to TRBD2 (6 bases). CDR3 length equals 14 residues. The V end lost 3 bases, the J end lost 2 bases, and 9 bases lay between the germline ends. Germline CDR1 reads SGHVS; CDR2 reads FQNEAQ. The CDR3 DNA reads TGTGCCAGCAGCTTTGAGGGACTCACAGATACGCAGTATTTT. Protein sequence: CASSFEGLTDTQYF.

The chain is built from TRBV24-1 and TRBJ2-1; 16 nucleotides agree with TRBD2. The CDR3 length is 18 residues. V lost 3 bases and J lost 7; bases outside the gene matches: 8. From germline, CDR1 is KGHDR and CDR2 SFDVKD. The CDR3 sequence: CATSDPGTSGRVGNEQFF. CDR3 bases: TGTGCCACCAGTGATCCTGGGACTAGCGGGAGGGTCGGAAATGAGCAGTTCTTC.

Ten or more counts support this clonotype. The chain joins TRBV5-6 to TRBJ2-4, with TRBD1 matching 7 bases. The J segment lost 10 bases and the V segment lost 0 bases, leaving 10 bases of the junction unmatched. This CDR3 is built from 15 residues. Germline V lookup: CDR1 SGHDT, CDR2 YYEEEE. This CDR3 reads CASSLGAGGLRIQYF. The CDR3 nucleotides read TGTGCCAGCAGCTTGGGGGCAGGGGGATTAAGGATTCAGTACTTC.

This clonotype was seen at least ten times. The CDR3 region is CASSQGVIASGETQYF. The CDR3 DNA reads as TGCGCCAGCAGCCAAGGGGTAATAGCCTCGGGGGAGACCCAGTACTTC. The V and J genes are TRBV4-3 and TRBJ2-5, with D perhaps TRBD2 (5 bases). The germline V and J ends were trimmed by 1 base and 5 bases, with 17 bases remaining between them. The CDR3 covers 16 residues. The germline CDR1 and CDR2 sequences are LGHNA and YSLEER.